The clone carrying this TCR beta chain was observed a single time. This sample is part of a study of blood T cell repertoires in COVID-19. As for the study in general: From T cells, B-cell-depleted T cells, or PBMCs came the material, which was cDNA or gDNA.

The table came from immunoSEQ multiplex PCR; TCRdb's copy has only in-frame clones and leaves some out. Of about 160,000 clones in the sample, more than 70% were seen once. V was cut by 3 bases and J by 6 bases, with 12 bases left in between. The CDR3 has 14 residues. Germline V CDR1 and CDR2: SGHRS, YFSETQ. The TCR comes from a man aged 60 to 75 with acute or convalescent COVID-19. J is TRBJ1-4 and V is TRBV5-1; perhaps TRBD1 as D (6 bases). Sequencing was done on a sample of peripheral blood. CDR3 sequence (DNA): TGCGCCAGCAGCTCTGGAGGGGGGGATGAAAAACTGTTTTTT. Translating gives CASSSGGGDEKLFF.